This T cell receptor (beta chain) was recorded in a study of blood T cells in healthy people across ages. A J-beta primer mix and a sample-barcoded 5' primer were used in a second PCR of about 7 to 12 cycles. TCRdb re-derived calls from the 5' RACE reads in MiXCR, one entry per CDR3 protein. Of about 720,000 distinct CDR3 sequences detected, 25% appear once; the ten largest clones hold more than 3%. Germline V gene lookup returns CDR1 DFQATT and CDR2 SNEGSKA (reference sequence). The CDR3 has 12 residues. V gave up 6 bases and J gave up 5 bases, with 13 bases separating them. These same records also appear under a second study, on T cells of mothers and their children.

The sequenced sample consisted of blood. This chain uses TRBV20-1 with TRBJ1-2; perhaps TRBD1 as D (5 bases). The sequence derives from a boy aged 10-17 years in good health. The chain's CDR3 is CSANDRTYGYTF. The CDR3 nucleotides read TGCAGTGCGAACGACAGAACTTATGGCTACACCTTC.